The 32 T cell receptor beta chains below were found in one sample sequenced in a study of beta chain features in type 1 diabetes. The sequenced template was cDNA made from the entire isolated RNA. The protocol was immunoSEQ multiplex PCR, while the TCRdb copy is restricted to in-frame clones and leaves out a portion. The sample lists hundreds of thousands of clones, around 13% seen once, with more than 6.5% in the top ten. The sequenced sample consisted of central memory CD4+ T cells from blood. The receptors here all came from a man aged 25-45 years in good health.

The chain has TRBV5-6 and TRBJ2-7; D is unclear. Germline assignment: CDR1 SGHDT and CDR2 YYEEEE. CDR3 length: 12 residues. Trimming left V 2 bases short and J 1 base short, with 4 bases between. CDR3 sequence: CASSLRSYEQYV. In nucleotides, the CDR3 is TGTGCCAGCAGCTTACGGTCCTACGAGCAGTACGTC.

DNA of the CDR3: TGTGCCAGCAGCTTAGAATCAAGGGACACTGAAGCTTTCTTT. Translating it yields CASSLESRDTEAFF. This chain links TRBV13 with TRBJ1-1; D call uncertain. The CDR3 sequence is 14 residues long. Germline-derived CDR1 and CDR2 are PRHDT and FYEKMQ (reference sequence). V lost 1 base and J lost 3, with 9 bases in between.

The table lists this clone with many counts. J is TRBJ2-5 and V is TRBV7-2; D call uncertain. The CDR3 has 12 amino acids. Germline lookup yields CDR1 SGHTA and CDR2 FQGNSA. Trimming took off 5 bases at V and 2 bases at J, with 6 bases between the two ends. The CDR3 DNA reads TGTGCCAGCAGCAAGTGGCAAGAGACCCAGTACTTC. This codes for CASSKWQETQYF.

In this sample, this clone turned up many times. This chain uses TRBV18 with TRBJ1-4; no definite D call. Trimming left V 2 bases short and J 8 bases short, with 12 bases between. Germline V lookup: CDR1 KGHSH, CDR2 LQKENI. The CDR3 runs to 14 residues. CDR3 coding DNA: TGTGCCAGCTCACCAGGGATAGGAGACGAAAAACTGTTTTTT. Translation gives CASSPGIGDEKLFF.

This clone has only a few counts. The CDR3 nucleotides are TGTGCCAGCAGTTTTGGGAACACCGGGGAGCTGTTTTTT. As protein: CASSFGNTGELFF. V is TRBV28 and J is TRBJ2-2; D unclear. CDR3 length: 13 residues. Trimming removed 3 bases at V and 1 base at J, with 3 bases between. CDR1 is MDHEN, CDR2 SYDVKM, per germline. The whole variable domain, filled in from reference TRBV28 and TRBJ2-2, reads DVKVTQSSRYLVKRTGEKVFLECVQDMDHENMFWYRQDPGLGLRLIYFSYDVKMKEKGDIPEGYSVSREKKERFSLILESASTNQTSMYLCASSFGNTGELFFGEGSRLTVL.

This clone was seen more than once but under ten times. At the DNA level, this CDR3 is encoded by other sequences in the same sample as well. The chain couples TRBV25-1 to TRBJ2-2; 8 bases map to TRBD2. Germline V CDR1 and CDR2: MGHDK, SYGVNS. After removal of 6 bases from V and 3 bases from J, the junction contained 3 bases not matched to a gene. The CDR3 has 14 residues. The CDR3 DNA reads TGTGCCAGCAGCGGGGGGGCGTACACCGGGGAGCTGTTTTTT. Translated, it gives CASSGGAYTGELFF.

The chain couples TRBV6-5 to TRBJ1-2, with no clear D. The V gene lost 5 bases and the J gene lost 2 bases, with 9 bases spanning the gap. The CDR3 loop spans 13 amino acids. CDR1 and CDR2 (germline): MNHEY, SVGAGI. The CDR3 reads CASSETRNYGYTF. In DNA, the CDR3 is TGTGCCAGCAGTGAGACCCGAAACTATGGCTACACCTTC.

The chain links TRBV25-1 to TRBJ1-3; D is ambiguous. The CDR3 covers 16 residues. Per germline, CDR1 MGHDK and CDR2 SYGVNS. V was cut by 4 bases and J by 4 bases, with 17 bases left in between. DNA for the CDR3: TGTGCCAGCAGTGGCAAAAGATCAGGTAGCGGAAACACCATATATTTT. Its translation is CASSGKRSGSGNTIYF. Complete variable domain (other parts from reference TRBV25-1 and TRBJ1-3): EADIYQTPRYLVIGTGKKITLECSQTMGHDKMYWYQQDPGMELHLIHYSYGVNSTEKGDLSSESTVSRIRTEHFPLTLESARPSHTSQYLCASSGKRSGSGNTIYFGEGSWLTVV.

This clone was detected only a few times. The chain combines TRBV7-9 with TRBJ2-3; a weak D match, TRBD1 (5 bases). Germline V CDR1 and CDR2: SEHNR, FQNEAQ (reference sequence). V was shortened by 6 bases and J by 4 bases, with 11 bases between the two germline ends. The CDR3 contains 13 residues. CDR3: CASRFQGADTQYF. Written as DNA, the CDR3 is TGTGCCAGCAGGTTCCAGGGCGCAGATACGCAGTATTTT.

This clone was counted a few times. Other DNA sequences in the sample encode the same CDR3. V and J are TRBV27 and TRBJ1-6, with D perhaps matching TRBD1 (6 bases). This CDR3 spans 15 amino acids. Between the trimmed V and J ends, which lost 0 bases and 6 bases, there was a span of 9 bases. Germline-derived CDR1 and CDR2 are MNHEY and SMNVEV (reference sequence). The CDR3 loop reads CASSLSGHLNSPLHF. The CDR3 DNA follows: TGTGCCAGCAGTTTATCGGGACACCTTAATTCACCCCTCCACTTT.

This clone turned up a few times. The rearrangement joins TRBV7-2 to TRBJ2-5; 11 bases fit TRBD2. Unmatched junction bases numbered 7, after V lost 3 bases and J lost 4 bases. This CDR3 spans 16 amino acids. CDR1 and CDR2 (germline): SGHTA, FQGNSA. The CDR3 loop reads CASSFMGGLAGETQYF. The CDR3 coding sequence is TGTGCCAGCAGCTTTATGGGAGGACTAGCGGGAGAGACCCAGTACTTC. Together with reference TRBV7-2 and TRBJ2-5, the CDR3 gives the full variable domain: GAGVSQSPSNKVTEKGKDVELRCDPISGHTALYWYRQSLGQGLEFLIYFQGNSAPDKSGLPSDRFSAERTGGSVSTLTIQRTQQEDSAVYLCASSFMGGLAGETQYFGPGTRLLVL.

This clone came up a few times. The V gene is TRBV11-3, the J gene TRBJ2-1; TRBD2 matches at 9 bases. This CDR3 region has 14 residues. Germline V lookup: CDR1 SGHNT, CDR2 YENEEA. The ends lost 3 bases at V and 9 bases at J; junction bases unmatched: 6. CDR3 nucleotides: TGTGCCAGCAGCTTTAGCGGGAGTCTGGGTGAGCAGTTCTTC. It yields the protein CASSFSGSLGEQFF.

The rearrangement joins TRBV7-2 to TRBJ2-5; possibly TRBD2 for D (6 bases). CDR3 size: 16 residues. Between the trimmed V and J ends, which lost 0 bases and 2 bases, there was a span of 13 bases. CDR1 is SGHTA, CDR2 FQGNSA, per germline. The CDR3 sequence is CASSLAAGRGQETQYF. The DNA of the CDR3 is TGTGCCAGCAGCTTAGCGGCGGGGCGGGGACAAGAGACCCAGTACTTC.

V gene TRBV2 combines with J gene TRBJ2-6, with TRBD1 matching 11 bases. Germline CDR1 is SNHLY and CDR2 is FYNNEI. The CDR3 runs to 16 residues. V shed 7 bases, J shed 4 bases, and the junction held 6 bases outside the gene matches. In DNA, the CDR3 is TGTGCCAGCATGGCGGACAGGGGGCGCGGGGCCAACGTCCTGACTTTC. Encoded protein: CASMADRGRGANVLTF.

This clone was counted only a few times. The rearrangement uses TRBV5-1 and TRBJ2-3; 13 bases align to TRBD2. V shed 4 bases, J shed 2 bases, and the junction held 4 bases outside the gene matches. Germline CDR1 is SGHRS and CDR2 is YFSETQ. The CDR3 is 16 residues long. Here the CDR3 reads CASSQGLAGYTDTQYF. In DNA form, the CDR3 reads TGCGCCAGCAGCCAGGGACTAGCGGGGTACACAGATACGCAGTATTTT. The full variable domain, rest sourced from reference TRBV5-1 and TRBJ2-3, is KAGVTQTPRYLIKTRGQQVTLSCSPISGHRSVSWYQQTPGQGLQFLFEYFSETQRNKGNFPGRFSGRQFSNSRSEMNVSTLELGDSALYLCASSQGLAGYTDTQYFGPGTRLTVL.

This clone occurred a few times. The chain links TRBV10-3 to TRBJ2-7, with 10 bases aligning to TRBD2. The CDR3 length is 15 residues. Germline loops: CDR1 ENHRY, CDR2 SYGVKD. V was pared by 3 bases and J by 8 bases, with 10 bases of the junction left unmatched. CDR3 nucleotide sequence: TGTGCCATCAGTGAATCTGGAGGGACTAGCGTGAAGCAGTACGTC. This sequence encodes CAISESGGTSVKQYV.

This clone occurred a few times. The genes are TRBV7-9 and TRBJ2-7; 10 positions agree with TRBD2. J lost 7 bases, V lost 1 base, and 10 bases had no gene match. The CDR3 is 16 amino acids. CDR1 and CDR2 (germline): SEHNR, FQNEAQ (reference sequence). CDR3 region: CASSLVPSGGADEQYF. In DNA, the CDR3 is TGTGCCAGCAGCTTAGTCCCCAGCGGGGGGGCGGATGAGCAGTACTTC. The variable domain in full, completed from reference TRBV7-9 and TRBJ2-7, reads DTGVSQNPRHKITKRGQNVTFRCDPISEHNRLYWYRQTLGQGPEFLTYFQNEAQLEKSRLLSDRFSAERPKGSFSTLEIQRTEQGDSAMYLCASSLVPSGGADEQYFGPGTRLTVT.

V usage is TRBV6-1 and J usage is TRBJ2-1; D gene uncertain. Germline-derived CDR1 and CDR2 are MNHNS and SASEGT. V was pared by 7 bases and J by 0 bases, with 10 bases between. The length of the CDR3 is 14 residues. Here the CDR3 DNA reads TGTGCCAGCATCCCAGGTCCCTCCTACAATGAGCAGTTCTTC. It specifies CASIPGPSYNEQFF.

This clone was detected a few times. The chain couples TRBV29-1 to TRBJ2-3; 8 bases line up with TRBD1. This CDR3 has 14 amino acids. Per germline, CDR1 SQVTM and CDR2 ANQGSEA. V gave up 6 bases and J gave up 0 bases; unmatched junction bases: 5. CDR3 sequence: CSVGRTGSTDTQYF. In DNA, the CDR3 is TGCAGCGTGGGGAGGACAGGGAGCACAGATACGCAGTATTTT.

A note on this clone: The same CDR3 is also encoded by other DNA sequences in this sample. The rearrangement links TRBV5-1 to TRBJ1-2; 7 nucleotides line up with TRBD1. The ends lost 0 bases at V and 8 bases at J; junction bases unmatched: 4. CDR3 length: 13 residues. Germline V gene sequence: CDR1 SGHRS, CDR2 YFSETQ. The CDR3 loop reads CASSLGQGEGYTF. The CDR3, as DNA: TGCGCCAGCAGCTTGGGACAGGGTGAAGGCTACACCTTC.

There are a few counts of this clone. V gene TRBV11-2 combines with J gene TRBJ2-7; D possibly corresponds to TRBD1 (6 bases). Germline CDR1 reads SGHAT; CDR2 reads FQNNGV. This CDR3 is built from 14 residues. Trimming took off 1 base at V and 2 bases at J, with 9 bases between the two ends. The CDR3 DNA sequence: TGTGCCAGCAGCTTAGTACAGGGTGCCTACGAGCAGTACTTC. Amino acids: CASSLVQGAYEQYF.

This clone was seen more than once but under ten times. One end of the junction does not line up with germline, which may come from a read error. J is TRBJ2-7 and V is TRBV27, with 14 bases fitting TRBD2. CDR1 MNHEY and CDR2 SMNVEV come from the germline V gene (reference sequence). The CDR3 spans 11 residues. In nucleotides, the CDR3 is TGTGCCAGCAGCAAGGGGACTAGCGGGGGCTTC. Translation: CASSKGTSGGF.

The chain is built from TRBV15 and TRBJ2-6; D not certain. CDR1 LNHNV and CDR2 YYDKDF come from the germline V gene (reference sequence). V lost 6 bases and J lost 0, with 6 bases in between. The CDR3 has 14 amino acids. CDR3 nucleotide sequence: TGTGCCACCAGTGTAGACTCTGGGGCCAACGTCCTGACTTTC. Protein sequence: CATSVDSGANVLTF.

The J gene is TRBJ2-5, the V gene TRBV5-1; a weak D match, TRBD1 (6 bases). V lost 1 base and J lost 2, with 9 bases in between. CDR3 size: 14 residues. Germline lookup yields CDR1 SGHRS and CDR2 YFSETQ. CDR3 DNA sequence: TGCGCCAGCAGCTTGACCGGGACACAAGAGACCCAGTACTTC. It translates to CASSLTGTQETQYF.

This clone has only a few counts. This chain links TRBV19 with TRBJ2-2; 9 bases line up with TRBD2. The length of the CDR3 is 16 residues. V dropped 4 bases and J dropped 4; count of bases not matched to a gene: 7. CDR1 is LNHDA, CDR2 SQIVND, per germline (reference sequence). This CDR3 reads CASSSSGSRVTGELFF. CDR3 in DNA: TGTGCCAGTAGTAGTAGCGGGAGTCGGGTCACCGGGGAGCTGTTTTTT.

The rearrangement links TRBV12-5 to TRBJ1-2, with D unclear. With 4 bases removed from V and 8 bases from J, the gap between germline ends came to 11 bases. The CDR3 consists of 12 residues. CDR1 is LGHNT, CDR2 FRNRAP, per germline. In DNA form, the CDR3 reads TGTGCTAGTGGTTCGATCCAATGGGGCTACACCTTC. Its protein product is CASGSIQWGYTF.

The chain recombines TRBV11-2 with TRBJ2-6, with D perhaps matching TRBD2 (7 bases). CDR1 and CDR2 from the germline V gene are SGHAT and FQNNGV. CDR3 length: 18 amino acids. V shed 8 bases and J shed 0 bases, with 20 bases lying between them. CDR3 sequence: CASRQGRGGNSGANVLTF. CDR3 nucleotide sequence: TGTGCCAGCCGTCAAGGCCGCGGGGGCAACTCTGGGGCCAACGTCCTGACTTTC.

The chain carries TRBV18 and TRBJ1-4; D gene uncertain. The CDR3 runs to 14 residues. Per germline, CDR1 KGHSH and CDR2 LQKENI. V was clipped by 2 bases and J by 1 base, with 5 bases between them. As DNA, the CDR3 is TGTGCCAGCTCACCAGAGGGAACTAATGAAAAACTGTTTTTT. This gives the protein CASSPEGTNEKLFF.

V is TRBV2 and J is TRBJ1-1; D perhaps matches TRBD1 (6 bases). This CDR3 contains 13 residues. V lost 8 bases and J lost 1, with 11 bases in between. CDR1 and CDR2 from the germline V gene are SNHLY and FYNNEI. The CDR3 loop is CASRYRENTEAFF. CDR3 DNA: TGTGCCAGCCGTTACAGGGAGAACACTGAAGCTTTCTTT.

The V gene is TRBV5-1, the J gene TRBJ1-1, with 12 bases aligning to TRBD1. The CDR3 spans 14 residues. Germline V gene sequence: CDR1 SGHRS, CDR2 YFSETQ. The trim removed 5 bases at V and 6 bases at J, leaving 5 bases unmatched. The CDR3 protein is CASSTGQGAAEAFF. CDR3 nucleotide sequence: TGCGCCAGCAGTACGGGACAGGGGGCGGCTGAAGCTTTCTTT.

This clone was seen a few times. The chain has TRBV4-2 and TRBJ1-5; a possible D gene is TRBD1 (6 bases). Germline assignment: CDR1 LGHNA and CDR2 YNFKEQ. Trimming took off 0 bases at V and 5 bases at J, with 14 bases between the two ends. This CDR3 has 16 residues. The CDR3 loop is CASSQDGTGRDQPQHF. The DNA of the CDR3 is TGTGCCAGCAGCCAAGACGGAACAGGGAGAGATCAGCCCCAGCATTTT.

The gene calls are TRBV25-1 and TRBJ2-3; D might be TRBD2 (7 bases). Germline assignment: CDR1 MGHDK and CDR2 SYGVNS. V dropped 6 bases and J dropped 0 bases, with 19 bases sitting between them. This CDR3 is 17 amino acids long. CDR3 region: CASSPLGGGPSTDTQYF. In DNA form, the CDR3 reads TGTGCCAGCAGCCCATTGGGCGGGGGCCCTAGCACAGATACGCAGTATTTT.